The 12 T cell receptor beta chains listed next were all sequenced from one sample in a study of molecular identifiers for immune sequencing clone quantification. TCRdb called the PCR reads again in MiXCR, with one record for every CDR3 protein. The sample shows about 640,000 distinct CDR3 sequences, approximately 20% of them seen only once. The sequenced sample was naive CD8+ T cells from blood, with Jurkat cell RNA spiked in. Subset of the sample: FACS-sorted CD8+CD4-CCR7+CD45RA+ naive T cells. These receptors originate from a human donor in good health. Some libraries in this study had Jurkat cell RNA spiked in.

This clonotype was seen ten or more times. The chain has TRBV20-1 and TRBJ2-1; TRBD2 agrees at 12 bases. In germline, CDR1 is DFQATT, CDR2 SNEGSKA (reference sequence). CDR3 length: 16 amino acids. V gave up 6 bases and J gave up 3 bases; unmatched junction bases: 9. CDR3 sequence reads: CSALLLTSGSYNEQFF. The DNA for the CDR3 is TGCAGTGCCCTTTTACTGACTAGCGGGAGCTACAATGAGCAGTTCTTC.

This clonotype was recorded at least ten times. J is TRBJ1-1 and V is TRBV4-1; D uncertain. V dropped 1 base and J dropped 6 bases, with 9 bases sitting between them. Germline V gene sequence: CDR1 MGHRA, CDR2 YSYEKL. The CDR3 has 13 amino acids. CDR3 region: CASSQGASAEAFF. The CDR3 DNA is TGCGCCAGCAGCCAAGGGGCGTCCGCTGAAGCTTTCTTT.

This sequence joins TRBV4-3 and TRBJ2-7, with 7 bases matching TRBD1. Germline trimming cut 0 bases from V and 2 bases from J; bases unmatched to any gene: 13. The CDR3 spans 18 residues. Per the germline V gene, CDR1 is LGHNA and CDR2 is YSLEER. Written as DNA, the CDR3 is TGCGCCAGCAGCCAAGACCGGACAGGTTTAAAGGGGCCCTACGAGCAGTACTTC. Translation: CASSQDRTGLKGPYEQYF.

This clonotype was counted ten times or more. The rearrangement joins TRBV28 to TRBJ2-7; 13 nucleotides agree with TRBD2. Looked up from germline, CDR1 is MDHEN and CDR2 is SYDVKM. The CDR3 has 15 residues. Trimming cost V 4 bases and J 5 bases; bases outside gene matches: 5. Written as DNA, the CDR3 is TGTGCCAGCAGTTCAGGACTAGCGGGAGTCAACGAGCAGTACTTC. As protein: CASSSGLAGVNEQYF.

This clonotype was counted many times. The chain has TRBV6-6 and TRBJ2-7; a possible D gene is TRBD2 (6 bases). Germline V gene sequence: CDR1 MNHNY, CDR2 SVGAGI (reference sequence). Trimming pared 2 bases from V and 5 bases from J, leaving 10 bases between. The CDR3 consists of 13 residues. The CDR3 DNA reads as TGTGCCAGCAGTTACCCGGGACTTGACGAGCAGTACTTC. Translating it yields CASSYPGLDEQYF.

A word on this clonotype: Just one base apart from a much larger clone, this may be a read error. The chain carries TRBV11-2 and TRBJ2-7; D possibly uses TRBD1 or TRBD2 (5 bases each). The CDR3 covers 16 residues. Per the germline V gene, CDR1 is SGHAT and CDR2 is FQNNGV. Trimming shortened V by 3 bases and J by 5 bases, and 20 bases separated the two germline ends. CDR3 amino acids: CASSFPGAGFSDEQYF. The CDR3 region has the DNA TGTGCCAGCAGCTTTCCCGGGGCAGGGTTTAGCGACGAGCAGTACTTC.

The CDR3 nucleotides read TGTGCCAGCAGCTTGGCCAATGGGGGGAGAAATGAAAAACTGTTTTTT. Protein: CASSLANGGRNEKLFF. This rearrangement joins TRBV5-6 to TRBJ1-4; the D gene is possibly TRBD1 (5 bases). Trimming cost V 0 bases and J 5 bases, with 14 bases left between them. Germline CDR1 is SGHDT and CDR2 is YYEEEE. There are 16 residues in the CDR3. Full variable domain (missing parts from reference TRBV5-6 and TRBJ1-4): DAGVTQSPTHLIKTRGQQVTLRCSPKSGHDTVSWYQQALGQGPQFIFQYYEEEERQRGNFPDRFSGHQFPNYSSELNVNALLLGDSALYLCASSLANGGRNEKLFFGSGTQLSVL.

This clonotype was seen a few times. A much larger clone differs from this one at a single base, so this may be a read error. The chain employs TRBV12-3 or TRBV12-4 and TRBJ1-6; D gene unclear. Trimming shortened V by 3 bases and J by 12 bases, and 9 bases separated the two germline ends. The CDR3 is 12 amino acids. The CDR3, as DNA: TGTGCCAGCAGTTTTATGCCGGAACCCCTCCACTTT. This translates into CASSFMPEPLHF.

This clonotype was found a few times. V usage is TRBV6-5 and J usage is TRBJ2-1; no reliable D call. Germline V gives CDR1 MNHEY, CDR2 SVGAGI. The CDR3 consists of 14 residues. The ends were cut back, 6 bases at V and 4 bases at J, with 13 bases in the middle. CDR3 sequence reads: CASSPGRIYNEQFF. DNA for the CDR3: TGTGCCAGCAGCCCCGGGCGGATATACAATGAGCAGTTCTTC.

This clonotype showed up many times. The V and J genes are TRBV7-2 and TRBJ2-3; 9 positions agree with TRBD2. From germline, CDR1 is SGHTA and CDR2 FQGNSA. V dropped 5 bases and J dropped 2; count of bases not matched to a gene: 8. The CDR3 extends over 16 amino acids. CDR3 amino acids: CASSQVGGGVTDTQYF. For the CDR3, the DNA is TGTGCCAGCAGCCAGGTGGGCGGGGGGGTCACAGATACGCAGTATTTT.

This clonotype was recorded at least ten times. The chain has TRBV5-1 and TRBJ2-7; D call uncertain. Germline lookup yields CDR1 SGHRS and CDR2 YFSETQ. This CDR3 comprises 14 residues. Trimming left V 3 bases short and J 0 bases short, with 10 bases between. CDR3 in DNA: TGCGCCAGCAGCTACCTCGATTTCTCCTACGAGCAGTACTTC. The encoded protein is CASSYLDFSYEQYF. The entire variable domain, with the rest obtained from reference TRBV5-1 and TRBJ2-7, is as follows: KAGVTQTPRYLIKTRGQQVTLSCSPISGHRSVSWYQQTPGQGLQFLFEYFSETQRNKGNFPGRFSGRQFSNSRSEMNVSTLELGDSALYLCASSYLDFSYEQYFGPGTRLTVT.

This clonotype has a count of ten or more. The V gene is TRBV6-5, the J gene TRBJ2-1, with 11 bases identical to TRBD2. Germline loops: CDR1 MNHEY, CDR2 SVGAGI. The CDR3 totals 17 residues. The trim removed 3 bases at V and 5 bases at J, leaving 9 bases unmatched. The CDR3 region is CASSYNAGTSGHNEQFF. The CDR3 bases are TGTGCCAGCAGTTATAATGCTGGGACTAGCGGCCACAATGAGCAGTTCTTC.